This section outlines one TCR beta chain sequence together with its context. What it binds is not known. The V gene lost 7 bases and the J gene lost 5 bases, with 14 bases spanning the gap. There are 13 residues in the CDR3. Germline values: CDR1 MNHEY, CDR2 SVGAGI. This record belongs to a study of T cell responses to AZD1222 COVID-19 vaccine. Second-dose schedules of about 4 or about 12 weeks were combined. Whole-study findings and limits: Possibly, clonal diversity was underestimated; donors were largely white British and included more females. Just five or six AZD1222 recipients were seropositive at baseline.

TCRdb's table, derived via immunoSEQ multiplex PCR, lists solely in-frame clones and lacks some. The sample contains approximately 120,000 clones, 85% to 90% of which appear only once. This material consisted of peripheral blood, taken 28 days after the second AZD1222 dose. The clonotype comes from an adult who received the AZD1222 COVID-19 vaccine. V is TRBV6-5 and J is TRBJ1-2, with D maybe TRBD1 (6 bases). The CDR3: CASKDSDAYGYTF. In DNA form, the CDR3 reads TGTGCCAGCAAGGACAGCGATGCTTATGGCTACACCTTC.